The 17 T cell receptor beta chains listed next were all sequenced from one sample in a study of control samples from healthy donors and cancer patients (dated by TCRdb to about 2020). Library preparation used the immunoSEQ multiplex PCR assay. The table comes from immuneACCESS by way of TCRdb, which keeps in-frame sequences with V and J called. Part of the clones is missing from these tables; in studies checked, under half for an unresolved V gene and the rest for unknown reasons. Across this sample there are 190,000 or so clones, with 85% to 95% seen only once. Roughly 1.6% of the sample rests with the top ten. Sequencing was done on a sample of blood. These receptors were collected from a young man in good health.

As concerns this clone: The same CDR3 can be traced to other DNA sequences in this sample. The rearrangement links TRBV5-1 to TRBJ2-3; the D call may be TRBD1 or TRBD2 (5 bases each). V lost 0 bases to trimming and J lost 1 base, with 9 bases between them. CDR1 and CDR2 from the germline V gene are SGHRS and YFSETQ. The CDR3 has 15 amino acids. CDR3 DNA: TGCGCCAGCAGCTTGGCTGGGGGAGGCACAGATACGCAGTATTTT. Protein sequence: CASSLAGGGTDTQYF.

The CDR3 loop reads CASSQGSAGGQETQYF. Here the CDR3 DNA reads TGTGCCAGCAGCCAGGGGTCAGCGGGGGGGCAAGAGACCCAGTACTTC. The chain recombines TRBV4-2 with TRBJ2-5; 10 bases align to TRBD2. CDR3 size: 16 residues. V was clipped by 3 bases and J by 2 bases; unmatched bases: 6. Per germline, CDR1 LGHNA and CDR2 YNFKEQ.

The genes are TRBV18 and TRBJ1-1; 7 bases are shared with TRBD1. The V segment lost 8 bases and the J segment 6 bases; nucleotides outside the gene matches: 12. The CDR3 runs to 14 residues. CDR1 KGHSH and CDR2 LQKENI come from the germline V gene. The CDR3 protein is CASRKGGQSPEAFF. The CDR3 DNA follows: TGTGCCAGCCGCAAAGGGGGACAGTCCCCTGAAGCTTTCTTT.

The CDR3 reads CASSAGGGLREKLFF. The CDR3 nucleotides read TGTGCCAGCAGCGCGGGAGGAGGCTTAAGGGAAAAACTGTTTTTT. The rearrangement links TRBV7-9 to TRBJ1-4; no definite D call. Trimming took 5 bases from V and 8 from J, leaving 18 bases between them. Germline CDR1 and CDR2: SEHNR and FQNEAQ (reference sequence). The CDR3 is made up of 15 amino acids.

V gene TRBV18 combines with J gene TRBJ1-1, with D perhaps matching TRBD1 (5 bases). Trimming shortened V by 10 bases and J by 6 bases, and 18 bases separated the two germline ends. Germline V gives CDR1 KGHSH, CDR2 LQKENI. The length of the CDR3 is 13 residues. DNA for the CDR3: TGTGCCACCCATAAGGAACAGGACGCTGAAGCTTTCTTT. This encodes CATHKEQDAEAFF. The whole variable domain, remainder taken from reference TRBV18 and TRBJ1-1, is NAGVMQNPRHLVRRRGQEARLRCSPMKGHSHVYWYRQLPEEGLKFMVYLQKENIIDESGMPKERFSAEFPKEGPSILRIQQVVRGDSAAYFCATHKEQDAEAFFGQGTRLTVV.

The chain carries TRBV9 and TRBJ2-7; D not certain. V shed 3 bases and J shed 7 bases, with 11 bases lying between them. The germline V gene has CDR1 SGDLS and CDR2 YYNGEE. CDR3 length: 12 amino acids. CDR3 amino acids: CASSAPGVEQYF. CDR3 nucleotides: TGTGCCAGCAGCGCCCCAGGCGTAGAGCAGTACTTC. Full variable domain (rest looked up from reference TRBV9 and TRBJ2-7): DSGVTQTPKHLITATGQRVTLRCSPRSGDLSVYWYQQSLDQGLQFLIQYYNGEERAKGNILERFSAQQFPDLHSELNLSSLELGDSALYFCASSAPGVEQYFGPGTRLTVT.

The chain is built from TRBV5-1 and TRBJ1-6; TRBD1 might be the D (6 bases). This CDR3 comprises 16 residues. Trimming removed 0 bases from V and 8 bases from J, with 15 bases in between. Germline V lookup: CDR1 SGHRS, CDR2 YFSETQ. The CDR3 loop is CASSLEGTKLYSPLHF. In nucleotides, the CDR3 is TGCGCCAGCAGCTTGGAAGGGACAAAGTTGTATTCACCCCTCCACTTT.

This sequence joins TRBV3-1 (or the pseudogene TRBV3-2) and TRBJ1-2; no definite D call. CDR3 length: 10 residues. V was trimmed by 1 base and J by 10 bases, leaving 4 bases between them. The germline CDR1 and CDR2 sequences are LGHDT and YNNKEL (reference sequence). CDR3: CASSQGYYTF. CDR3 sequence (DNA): TGTGCCAGCAGCCAAGGTTACTACACCTTC.

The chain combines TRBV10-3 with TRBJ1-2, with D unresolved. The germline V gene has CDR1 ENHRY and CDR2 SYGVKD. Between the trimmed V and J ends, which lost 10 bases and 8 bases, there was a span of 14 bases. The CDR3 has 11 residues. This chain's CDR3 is CASWVSGGYTF. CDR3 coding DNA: TGTGCCAGTTGGGTCTCTGGGGGCTACACCTTC.

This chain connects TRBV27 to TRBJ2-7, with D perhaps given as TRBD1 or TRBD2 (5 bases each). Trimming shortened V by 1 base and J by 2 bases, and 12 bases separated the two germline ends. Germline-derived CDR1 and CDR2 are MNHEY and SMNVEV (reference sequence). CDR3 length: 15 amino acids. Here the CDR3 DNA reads TGTGCCAGCAGTTTATTCCGGGACGGAGCCTACGAGCAGTACTTC. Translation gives CASSLFRDGAYEQYF.

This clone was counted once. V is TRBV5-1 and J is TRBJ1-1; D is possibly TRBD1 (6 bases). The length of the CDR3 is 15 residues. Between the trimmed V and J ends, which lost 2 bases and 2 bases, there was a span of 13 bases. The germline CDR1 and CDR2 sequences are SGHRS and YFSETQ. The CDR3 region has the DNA TGCGCCAGCAGCTTTACCGGGACATCCAACACTGAAGCTTTCTTT. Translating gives CASSFTGTSNTEAFF. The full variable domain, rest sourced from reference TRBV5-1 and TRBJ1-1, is KAGVTQTPRYLIKTRGQQVTLSCSPISGHRSVSWYQQTPGQGLQFLFEYFSETQRNKGNFPGRFSGRQFSNSRSEMNVSTLELGDSALYLCASSFTGTSNTEAFFGQGTRLTVV.

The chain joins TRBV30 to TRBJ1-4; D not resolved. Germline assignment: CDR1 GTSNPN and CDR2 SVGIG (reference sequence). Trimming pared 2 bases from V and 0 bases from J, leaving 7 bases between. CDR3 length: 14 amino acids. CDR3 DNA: TGTGCCTGGAGTCGGCAGGCAACTAATGAAAAACTGTTTTTT. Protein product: CAWSRQATNEKLFF.

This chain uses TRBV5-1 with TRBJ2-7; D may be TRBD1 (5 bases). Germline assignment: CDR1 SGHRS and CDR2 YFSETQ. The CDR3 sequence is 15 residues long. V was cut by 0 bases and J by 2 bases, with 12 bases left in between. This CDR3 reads CASSLDSGITYEQYF. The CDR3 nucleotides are TGCGCCAGCAGCTTGGATTCAGGGATAACCTACGAGCAGTACTTC.

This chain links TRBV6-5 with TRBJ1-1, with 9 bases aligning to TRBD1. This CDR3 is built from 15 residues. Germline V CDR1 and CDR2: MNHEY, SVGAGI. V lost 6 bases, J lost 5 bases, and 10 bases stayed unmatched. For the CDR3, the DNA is TGTGCCAGCAGGCGAAAGACAGGGGGAGGTACTGAAGCTTTCTTT. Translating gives CASRRKTGGGTEAFF.

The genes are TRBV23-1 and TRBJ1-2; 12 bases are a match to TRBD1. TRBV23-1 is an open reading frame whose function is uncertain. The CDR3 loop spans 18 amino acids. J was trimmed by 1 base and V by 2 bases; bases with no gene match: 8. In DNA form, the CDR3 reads TGCGCCAGCAGTCAAGGTCCCCGGGACAGGGGGCTTAACTATGGCTACACCTTC. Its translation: CASSQGPRDRGLNYGYTF.

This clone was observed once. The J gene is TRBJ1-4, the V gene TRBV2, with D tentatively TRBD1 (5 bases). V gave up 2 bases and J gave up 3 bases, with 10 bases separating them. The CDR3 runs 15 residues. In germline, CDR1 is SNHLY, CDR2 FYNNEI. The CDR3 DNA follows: TGTGCCAGCAGTGAACGGGGCGCGGCTAATGAAAAACTGTTTTTT. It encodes CASSERGAANEKLFF.

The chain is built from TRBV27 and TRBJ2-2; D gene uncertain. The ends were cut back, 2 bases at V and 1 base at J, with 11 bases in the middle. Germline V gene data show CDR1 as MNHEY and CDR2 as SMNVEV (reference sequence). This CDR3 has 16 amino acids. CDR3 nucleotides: TGTGCCAGCAGTTTAATTTTTTCGGGGAACACCGGGGAGCTGTTTTTT. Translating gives CASSLIFSGNTGELFF.